A selection of T cell receptor beta chains follows, all from one sample in a study of resident and recirculating memory T cells in vitiligo. Some clones are missing from TCRdb's copy, which holds only in-frame ones; the method was immunoSEQ multiplex PCR. The sample holds more than 70,000 clones, about 92% seen once. The sequenced material came from blood. The origin of the receptors is a male donor with vitiligo. Both conserved end residues are part of each CDR3. A D gene is named only where the DNA matches it firmly. Clone size is shown for a subset of rows, as once, few, many or a class of expanded clone.

d_call j_call v_call clone_size cdr3_aa cdr3_nt
- TRBJ1-1 TRBV4-1 - CASSQNPSEMNTEAFF TGCGCCAGCAGCCAAAACCCGAGTGAAATGAACACTGAAGCTTTCTTT
- TRBJ1-2 TRBV4-2 - CASSQALQGGYTF TGTGCCAGCAGCCAAGCACTACAAGGAGGCTACACCTTC
TRBD2 TRBJ2-3 TRBV7-2 - CASIRLAGLTDTQYF TGTGCCAGCATTAGGCTAGCGGGACTCACAGATACGCAGTATTTT
TRBD2 TRBJ2-7 TRBV6-5 - CASSYRDRGVGEQYF TGTGCCAGCAGTTACCGGGATCGGGGGGTGGGCGAGCAGTACTTC
TRBD1 TRBJ2-1 TRBV30 - CAWSGTGVHEQFF TGTGCCTGGAGTGGCACAGGGGTCCATGAGCAGTTCTTC
- TRBJ2-1 TRBV7-2 - CASSLGQRDEQFF TGTGCCAGCAGCCTTGGGCAGAGGGATGAGCAGTTCTTC
TRBD1 TRBJ2-2 TRBV28 - CASSSPGTGMSGELFF TGTGCCAGCAGTTCACCCGGGACAGGGATGTCCGGGGAGCTGTTTTTT
- TRBJ1-5 TRBV18 - CASSGQSNQPQHF TGTGCCAGCTCCGGACAGAGCAATCAGCCCCAGCATTTT
TRBD1 TRBJ1-1 TRBV5-1 - CASTERTGNTEAFF TGCGCCAGCACGGAGAGGACAGGGAACACTGAAGCTTTCTTT
TRBD2 TRBJ2-7 TRBV28 - CASSLTGGPSYEQYF TGTGCCAGCAGTTTAACGGGAGGGCCGTCCTACGAGCAGTACTTC
- TRBJ2-7 TRBV30 few CAWSGGGTSYEQYF TGTGCCTGGAGTGGTGGCGGGACCTCCTACGAGCAGTACTTC
TRBD2 TRBJ2-3 TRBV7-8 - CASRLAGGGTDTQYF TGTGCCAGCAGGTTAGCGGGAGGTGGCACAGATACGCAGTATTTT
- TRBJ2-1 TRBV5-5 - CASSLVGAYNEQFF TGTGCCAGCAGCTTGGTAGGGGCCTACAATGAGCAGTTCTTC
- TRBJ2-7 TRBV23-1 - CASSRPEQYF TGCGCCAGCAGTCGTCCAGAGCAGTACTTC
TRBD2 TRBJ2-2 TRBV7-8 - CASSWTSGSHTGELFF TGTGCCAGCAGCTGGACTAGCGGGAGTCACACCGGGGAGCTGTTTTTT
- TRBJ1-5 TRBV4-1 - CASSQTVQEQPQHF TGCGCCAGCAGCCAGACAGTACAGGAACAGCCCCAGCATTTT
- TRBJ2-1 TRBV5-4 - CASSLGGLRQANEQFF TGTGCCAGCAGCTTGGGGGGGCTCCGACAGGCCAATGAGCAGTTCTTC
- TRBJ2-7 TRBV5-4 - CASSLRVRRSSYEQYF TGTGCCAGCAGCTTACGGGTTCGGAGGAGTTCCTACGAGCAGTACTTC
TRBD2 TRBJ2-3 TRBV19 - CASSDAGDTDTQYF TGTGCCAGTAGTGACGCGGGAGACACAGATACGCAGTATTTT
- TRBJ2-7 TRBV7-8 - CASSLGTAPNEQYF TGTGCCAGCAGCTTAGGGACTGCTCCTAACGAGCAGTACTTC